What follows are 7 T cell receptor beta chains derived from one specimen sequenced in a study of cytomegalovirus exposure and HLA in healthy donors. PCR was performed using 60 Vbeta and 13 Jbeta primers. The data were produced by immunoSEQ multiplex PCR, yet TCRdb's version contains in-frame clones alone and is incomplete. The table includes about 140,000 clones, 65% to 80% detected once. Material: PBMCs. Receptors originate from a male donor in good health and CMV-seropositive.

The chain combines TRBV5-1 with TRBJ2-2; D might be TRBD2 (6 bases). The length of the CDR3 is 14 residues. The germline CDR1 and CDR2 sequences are SGHRS and YFSETQ. Trimming removed 4 bases at V and 7 bases at J, with 14 bases between. Here the CDR3 reads CASSRDSVDGELFF. CDR3 DNA sequence: TGCGCCAGCAGCAGGGACTCCGTTGACGGGGAGCTGTTTTTT.

This chain uses TRBV5-4 with TRBJ2-2, with D perhaps matching TRBD1 (5 bases). This CDR3 is 18 amino acids long. Germline V gene sequence: CDR1 SGHNT, CDR2 YYREEE (reference sequence). Trimming stripped 4 bases from V and 2 bases from J, with 21 bases between. The CDR3 sequence is CASSPQMESGRNTGELFF. Written as DNA, the CDR3 is TGTGCCAGCAGCCCTCAGATGGAGTCAGGGCGAAACACCGGGGAGCTGTTTTTT.

This clone was picked up a small number of times. CDR3 protein: CASSLGPGVGQDEQFF. CDR3 nucleotides: TGTGCCAGCAGCTTGGGGCCAGGGGTTGGGCAAGATGAGCAGTTCTTC. The rearrangement joins TRBV7-6 to TRBJ2-1, with a weak D call TRBD1 (6 bases). Germline lookup yields CDR1 SGHVS and CDR2 FNYEAQ. The ends were cut back, 3 bases at V and 8 bases at J, with 20 bases in the middle. This CDR3 region has 16 residues.

The J gene is TRBJ1-6, the V gene TRBV5-4; 10 nucleotides match TRBD1. The germline V gene encodes CDR1 SGHNT and CDR2 YYREEE (reference sequence). The CDR3 has 15 residues. The V and J ends lost 4 bases and 7 bases, in that order; junction bases with no gene match: 5. CDR3 sequence reads: CASSGRDRGNSPLHF. Here the CDR3 DNA reads TGTGCCAGCAGCGGAAGGGACAGGGGAAATTCACCCCTCCACTTT. The entire variable domain, with the rest obtained from reference TRBV5-4 and TRBJ1-6, is as follows: ETGVTQSPTHLIKTRGQQVTLRCSSQSGHNTVSWYQQALGQGPQFIFQYYREEENGRGNFPPRFSGLQFPNYSSELNVNALELDDSALYLCASSGRDRGNSPLHFGNGTRLTVT.

The chain employs TRBV9 and TRBJ1-1; TRBD1 is a possible D gene (6 bases). This CDR3 is 14 amino acids long. V gave up 3 bases and J gave up 1 base, with 10 bases separating them. Germline V gives CDR1 SGDLS, CDR2 YYNGEE. The CDR3 region has the DNA TGTGCCAGCAGCGCCCAGGGGACGAACACTGAAGCTTTCTTT. Residues: CASSAQGTNTEAFF.

This clone has only one observation. The chain recombines TRBV7-8 with TRBJ1-6, with 10 nucleotides matching TRBD1. There are 17 residues in the CDR3. Germline loops: CDR1 SGHVS, CDR2 FQNEAQ. Unmatched junction bases numbered 8, after V lost 5 bases and J lost 4 bases. The CDR3 is CASSPDRGQMYNSPLHF. For the CDR3, the DNA is TGTGCCAGCAGCCCCGACAGGGGGCAAATGTATAATTCACCCCTCCACTTT.

The CDR3 protein is CAWTEPGGRETQYF. Here the CDR3 DNA reads TGTGCCTGGACCGAACCGGGAGGTCGGGAGACCCAGTACTTC. The V and J genes are TRBV30 and TRBJ2-5, with 7 bases lining up with TRBD2. The J segment lost 5 bases and the V segment lost 4 bases, leaving 10 bases of the junction unmatched. From germline, CDR1 is GTSNPN and CDR2 SVGIG (reference sequence). The length of the CDR3 is 14 residues.